The rows below give T cell receptor beta chains drawn from one sample of a study of CD8+ T cells in alopecia areata. Repertoires were generated with immunoSEQ multiplex PCR, while TCRdb's copy carries only in-frame clones and drops some. Of 90,000 to 150,000 clones listed, 53% are singletons. The input for sequencing was CD4+ T cells sorted from blood, taken at week 4, from a patient treated with tofacitinib. The origin of the receptors is a human donor with alopecia areata. Each CDR3 is given with its conserved first and last residue. Fields, in order: V gene, CDR3 protein.

V gene: TRBV6-1
CDR3 protein: CASSDPQGMGNQPQHF

V gene: TRBV27
CDR3 protein: CASRDIPSGRTYNEQFF

V gene: TRBV5-1
CDR3 protein: CASSTGLVYNEQFF

V gene: TRBV5-6
CDR3 protein: CASSLGEASYEQYF

V gene: TRBV6-6
CDR3 protein: CASSRTDSNQPQHF

V gene: TRBV30
CDR3 protein: CAWSRLAGGYNEQFF

V gene: TRBV5-1
CDR3 protein: CASSPPPGTQYF

V gene: TRBV4-1
CDR3 protein: CASSQFLDEKLFF

V gene: TRBV5-4
CDR3 protein: CASSGANVLTF

V gene: TRBV30
CDR3 protein: CAWTDQETQYF

V gene: TRBV5-1
CDR3 protein: CASSSSGTGGRNTGELFF

V gene: TRBV11-2
CDR3 protein: CASSRTGGFSGPYEQYF

V gene: TRBV29-1
CDR3 protein: CSVGGRLRDGGYTF